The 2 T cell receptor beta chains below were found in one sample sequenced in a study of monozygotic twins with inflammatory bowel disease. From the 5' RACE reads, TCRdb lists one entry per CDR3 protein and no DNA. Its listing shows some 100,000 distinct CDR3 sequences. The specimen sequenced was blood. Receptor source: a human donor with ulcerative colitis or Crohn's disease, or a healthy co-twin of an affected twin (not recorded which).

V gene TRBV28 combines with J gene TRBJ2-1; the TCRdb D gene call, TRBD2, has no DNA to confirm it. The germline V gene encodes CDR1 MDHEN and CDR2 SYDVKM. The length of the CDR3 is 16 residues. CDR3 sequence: CASSLAGGPFYNEQFF.

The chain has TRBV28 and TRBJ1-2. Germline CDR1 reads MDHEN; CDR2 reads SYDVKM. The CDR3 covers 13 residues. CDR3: CAGGRREEDGYTF.